The clone carrying this T cell receptor (beta chain) appeared a single time. What it binds is unknown. This specimen comes from a study of T cells in localized non-small cell lung cancer. Sequencing used immunoSEQ multiplex PCR; TCRdb keeps in-frame clones, though not all of them. This sample has under 65,000 clones, with 85% to 90% found just once. V shed 0 bases and J shed 6 bases, with 7 bases lying between them. Germline V gene sequence: CDR1 SGDLS, CDR2 YYNGEE. This CDR3 comprises 13 residues. Findings and limits, study-wide: Appearing in adjacent lung were a median approximately 60 of the top 100 tumor clones. The greatest T cell clonality was found in uninvolved adjacent lung (higher than in tumor). Heterogeneity cannot be ruled out, as sequencing used one tumor region only.

The source material was peripheral blood, sampled before any cancer treatment. This TCR derives from a man between 40 and 75 years old with stage I squamous cell lung carcinoma. The V call is TRBV9, the J call TRBJ2-1, with D uncertain. CDR3 residues: CASSVVPRNEQFF. CDR3 sequence (DNA): TGTGCCAGCAGCGTAGTCCCGCGCAATGAGCAGTTCTTC.